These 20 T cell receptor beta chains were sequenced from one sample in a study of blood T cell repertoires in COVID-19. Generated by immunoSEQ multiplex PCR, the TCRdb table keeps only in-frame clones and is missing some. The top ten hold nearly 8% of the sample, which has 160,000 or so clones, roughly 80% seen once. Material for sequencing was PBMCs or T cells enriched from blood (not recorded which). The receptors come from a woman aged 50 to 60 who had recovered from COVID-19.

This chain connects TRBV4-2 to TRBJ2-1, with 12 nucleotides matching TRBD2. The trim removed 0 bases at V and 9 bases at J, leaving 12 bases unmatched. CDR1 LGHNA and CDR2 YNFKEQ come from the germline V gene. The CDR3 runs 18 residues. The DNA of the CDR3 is TGTGCCAGCAGCCAAGAATGGACTAGCGGGACGTTAAGCGGTGAGCAGTTCTTC. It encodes CASSQEWTSGTLSGEQFF.

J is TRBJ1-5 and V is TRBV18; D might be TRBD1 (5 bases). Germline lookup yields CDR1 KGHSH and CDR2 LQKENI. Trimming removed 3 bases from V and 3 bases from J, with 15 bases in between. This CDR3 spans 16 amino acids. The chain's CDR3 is CASSPGTATPNQPQHF. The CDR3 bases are TGTGCCAGCTCACCCGGGACTGCGACACCCAATCAGCCCCAGCATTTT.

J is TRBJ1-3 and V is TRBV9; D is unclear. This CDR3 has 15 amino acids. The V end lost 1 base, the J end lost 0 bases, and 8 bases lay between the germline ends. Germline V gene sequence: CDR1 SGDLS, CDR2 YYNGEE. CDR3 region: CASSVRPGSGNTIYF. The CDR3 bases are TGTGCCAGCAGCGTAAGGCCAGGCTCTGGAAACACCATATATTTT.

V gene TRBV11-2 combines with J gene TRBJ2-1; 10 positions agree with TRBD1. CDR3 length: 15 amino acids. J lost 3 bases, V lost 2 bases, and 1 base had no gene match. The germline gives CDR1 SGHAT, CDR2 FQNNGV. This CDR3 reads CASSLWTGGYNEQFF. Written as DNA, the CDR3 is TGTGCCAGCAGCTTATGGACAGGGGGCTACAATGAGCAGTTCTTC.

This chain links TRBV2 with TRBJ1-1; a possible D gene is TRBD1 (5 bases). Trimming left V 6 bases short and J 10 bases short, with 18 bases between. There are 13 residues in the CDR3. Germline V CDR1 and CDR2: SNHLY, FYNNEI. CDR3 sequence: CASRGDSREVAFF. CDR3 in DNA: TGTGCCAGCAGGGGGGATTCTAGGGAGGTAGCTTTCTTT.

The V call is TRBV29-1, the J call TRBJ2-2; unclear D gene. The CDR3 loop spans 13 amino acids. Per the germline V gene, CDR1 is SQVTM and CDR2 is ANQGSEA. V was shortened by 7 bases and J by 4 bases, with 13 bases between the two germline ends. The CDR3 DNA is TGCAGCGGCGGCTGGCTTGTCACCGGGGAGCTGTTTTTT. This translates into CSGGWLVTGELFF.

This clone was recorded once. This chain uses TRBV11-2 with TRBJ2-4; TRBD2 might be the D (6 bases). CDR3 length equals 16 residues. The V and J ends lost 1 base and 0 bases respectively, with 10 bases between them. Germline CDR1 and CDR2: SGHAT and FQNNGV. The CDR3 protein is CASSLVGTLAKNIQYF. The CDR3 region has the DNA TGTGCCAGCAGCTTAGTCGGGACTCTAGCCAAAAACATTCAGTACTTC.

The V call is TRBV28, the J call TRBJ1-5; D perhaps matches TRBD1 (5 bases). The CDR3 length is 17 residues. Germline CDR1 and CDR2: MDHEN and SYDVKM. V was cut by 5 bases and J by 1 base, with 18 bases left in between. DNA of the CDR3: TGTGCCAGCAGTCTCTTTCCCACAGGCTCAAGCAATCAGCCCCAGCATTTT. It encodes CASSLFPTGSSNQPQHF. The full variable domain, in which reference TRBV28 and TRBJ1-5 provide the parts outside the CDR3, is DVKVTQSSRYLVKRTGEKVFLECVQDMDHENMFWYRQDPGLGLRLIYFSYDVKMKEKGDIPEGYSVSREKKERFSLILESASTNQTSMYLCASSLFPTGSSNQPQHFGDGTRLSIL.

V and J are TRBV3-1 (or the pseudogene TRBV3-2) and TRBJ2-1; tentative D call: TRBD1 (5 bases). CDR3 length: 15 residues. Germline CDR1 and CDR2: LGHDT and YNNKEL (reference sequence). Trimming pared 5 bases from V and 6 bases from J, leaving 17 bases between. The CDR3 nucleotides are TGTGCCAGCAGCAAAACAGGAGTAGTGTCCAATGAGCAGTTCTTC. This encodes CASSKTGVVSNEQFF.

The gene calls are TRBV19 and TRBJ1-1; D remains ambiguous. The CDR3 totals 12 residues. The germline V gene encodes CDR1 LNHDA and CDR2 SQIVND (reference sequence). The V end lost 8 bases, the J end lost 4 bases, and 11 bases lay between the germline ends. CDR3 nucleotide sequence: TGTGCCAGTTCTTTCAGTGGCACTGAAGCTTTCTTT. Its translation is CASSFSGTEAFF. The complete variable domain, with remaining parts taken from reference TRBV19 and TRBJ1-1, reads DGGITQSPKYLFRKEGQNVTLSCEQNLNHDAMYWYRQDPGQGLRLIYYSQIVNDFQKGDIAEGYSVSREKKESFPLTVTSAQKNPTAFYLCASSFSGTEAFFGQGTRLTVV.

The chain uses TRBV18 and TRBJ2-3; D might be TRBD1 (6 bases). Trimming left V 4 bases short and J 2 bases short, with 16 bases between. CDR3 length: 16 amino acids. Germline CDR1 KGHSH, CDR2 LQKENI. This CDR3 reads CASSLLQGKATDTQYF. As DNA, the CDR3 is TGTGCCAGCTCACTCTTGCAGGGGAAAGCCACAGATACGCAGTATTTT.

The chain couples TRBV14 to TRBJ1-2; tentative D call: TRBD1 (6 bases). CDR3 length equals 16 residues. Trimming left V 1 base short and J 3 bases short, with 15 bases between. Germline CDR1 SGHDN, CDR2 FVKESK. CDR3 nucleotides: TGTGCCAGCAGCCAAGTTCAGGGGATCACGGACTATGGCTACACCTTC. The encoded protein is CASSQVQGITDYGYTF.

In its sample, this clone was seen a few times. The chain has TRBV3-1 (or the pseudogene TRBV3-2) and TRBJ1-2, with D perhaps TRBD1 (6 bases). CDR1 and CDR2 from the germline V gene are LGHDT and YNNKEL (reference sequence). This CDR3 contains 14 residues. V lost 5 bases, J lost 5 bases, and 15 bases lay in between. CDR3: CASSNRDGLYGYTF. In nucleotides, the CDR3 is TGTGCCAGCAGCAACAGGGACGGGTTATATGGCTACACCTTC.

CDR3 amino acids: CASISVASSQPQHF. Here the CDR3 DNA reads TGTGCCAGCATCTCCGTCGCGTCTAGTCAGCCCCAGCATTTT. V and J are TRBV6-6 and TRBJ1-5; D not resolved. Germline V lookup: CDR1 MNHNY, CDR2 SVGAGI (reference sequence). V was pared by 7 bases and J by 6 bases, with 16 bases between. This CDR3 has 14 residues.

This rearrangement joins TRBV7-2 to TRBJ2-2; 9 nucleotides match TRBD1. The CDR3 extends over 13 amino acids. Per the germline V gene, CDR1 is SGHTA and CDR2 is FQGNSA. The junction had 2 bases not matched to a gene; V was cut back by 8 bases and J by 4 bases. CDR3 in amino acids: CASRQGGTGELFF. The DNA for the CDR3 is TGTGCCAGCCGACAGGGGGGCACCGGGGAGCTGTTTTTT.

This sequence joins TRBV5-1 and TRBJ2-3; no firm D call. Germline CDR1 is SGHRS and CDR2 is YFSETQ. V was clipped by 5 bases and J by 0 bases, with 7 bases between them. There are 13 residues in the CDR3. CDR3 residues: CASSPLSTDTQYF. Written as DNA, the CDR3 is TGCGCCAGCAGTCCCCTAAGCACAGATACGCAGTATTTT.

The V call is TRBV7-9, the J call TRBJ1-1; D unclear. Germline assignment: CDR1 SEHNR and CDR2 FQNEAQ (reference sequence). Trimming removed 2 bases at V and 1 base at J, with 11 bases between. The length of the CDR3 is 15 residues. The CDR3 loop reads CASSLNTAPNTEAFF. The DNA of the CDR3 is TGTGCCAGCAGCTTAAATACAGCCCCGAACACTGAAGCTTTCTTT.

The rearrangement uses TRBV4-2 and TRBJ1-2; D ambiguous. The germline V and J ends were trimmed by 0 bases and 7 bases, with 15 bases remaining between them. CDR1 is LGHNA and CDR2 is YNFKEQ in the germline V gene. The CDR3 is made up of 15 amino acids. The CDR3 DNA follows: TGTGCCAGCAGCCAAGATCTGGTGAGGGCAGCTGGCTACACCTTC. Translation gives CASSQDLVRAAGYTF.

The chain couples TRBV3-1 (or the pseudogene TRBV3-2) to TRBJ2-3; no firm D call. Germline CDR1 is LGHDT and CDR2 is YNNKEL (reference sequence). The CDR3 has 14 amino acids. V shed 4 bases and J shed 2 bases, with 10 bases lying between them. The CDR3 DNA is TGTGCCAGCAGCCCCCCCCTAAACACAGATACGCAGTATTTT. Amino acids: CASSPPLNTDTQYF.

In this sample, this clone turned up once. In DNA form, the CDR3 reads TGCAGCGTGGGACAGGGGCGGACTGAAGCTTTCTTT. Translating it yields CSVGQGRTEAFF. The chain employs TRBV29-1 and TRBJ1-1; 10 bases line up with TRBD1. Per germline, CDR1 SQVTM and CDR2 ANQGSEA. Trimming took 6 bases from V and 5 from J; bases not matched to a gene: 3. CDR3 length: 12 amino acids. Supplemented by reference TRBV29-1 and TRBJ1-1, the full variable domain reads SAVISQKPSRDICQRGTSLTIQCQVDSQVTMMFWYRQQPGQSLTLIATANQGSEATYESGFVIDKFPISRPNLTFSTLTVSNMSPEDSSIYLCSVGQGRTEAFFGQGTRLTVV.